This is a list of T cell receptor beta chains from one sample in a study of shared clonotypes between healthy human individuals. Using immunoSEQ multiplex PCR, the repertoire was profiled, and TCRdb retains in-frame clones only, with some absent. Among about 450,000 clones listed, about 85% were seen once. Sequencing input: PBMCs. The receptors were gathered from a woman between 40 and 55 years old in good health. Some clones in this sample may be carry-over from other donors' samples. The CDR3 runs from the conserved cysteine through the conserved F or W. The order of the fields is D gene, J gene, clone size, V gene, CDR3 protein, CDR3 DNA. D genes are given only for firm matches. Not all rows give a size; the values are once, few, many and, for expanded clones, a class.

d_gene: NA
j_gene: TRBJ2-7
abundance: few
v_gene: TRBV11-2
CDR3aa: CASRRPGDEQYF
CDR3nt: TGTGCCAGCAGACGCCCCGGGGACGAGCAGTACTTC

d_gene: TRBD1
j_gene: TRBJ2-4
abundance: NA
v_gene: TRBV5-1
CDR3aa: CASSVGQPLAKNIQYF
CDR3nt: TGCGCCAGCAGCGTGGGACAGCCACTAGCCAAAAACATTCAGTACTTC

d_gene: NA
j_gene: TRBJ1-2
abundance: NA
v_gene: TRBV28
CDR3aa: CASSPGAIPYGYTF
CDR3nt: TGTGCCAGCAGTCCCGGGGCCATTCCCTATGGCTACACCTTC

d_gene: NA
j_gene: TRBJ2-7
abundance: NA
v_gene: TRBV20-1
CDR3aa: CSASGFYEQYF
CDR3nt: TGCAGTGCTAGCGGATTCTACGAGCAGTACTTC

d_gene: NA
j_gene: TRBJ2-7
abundance: NA
v_gene: TRBV11-2
CDR3aa: CASGLGPAYEQYF
CDR3nt: TGTGCCAGCGGTCTGGGTCCCGCCTACGAGCAGTACTTC

d_gene: NA
j_gene: TRBJ2-7
abundance: NA
v_gene: TRBV5-4
CDR3aa: CASSLLGSGRGPYEQYF
CDR3nt: TGTGCCAGCAGCCTCCTGGGTAGCGGCAGGGGACCCTACGAGCAGTACTTC

d_gene: TRBD1
j_gene: TRBJ2-7
abundance: NA
v_gene: TRBV30
CDR3aa: CAWSLTPGQGVEQYF
CDR3nt: TGTGCCTGGAGCCTCACCCCGGGACAGGGGGTCGAGCAGTACTTC

d_gene: TRBD1
j_gene: TRBJ2-3
abundance: NA
v_gene: TRBV7-9
CDR3aa: CASSVTGATDTQYF
CDR3nt: TGTGCCAGCAGCGTTACAGGGGCCACAGATACGCAGTATTTT

d_gene: NA
j_gene: TRBJ2-7
abundance: NA
v_gene: TRBV5-1
CDR3aa: CASSLKEGRNYEQYF
CDR3nt: TGCGCCAGCAGCTTGAAGGAGGGACGGAACTACGAGCAGTACTTC

d_gene: NA
j_gene: TRBJ1-4
abundance: NA
v_gene: TRBV6-1
CDR3aa: CASSPNSPTNEKLFF
CDR3nt: TGTGCCAGCAGTCCCAACAGTCCAACTAATGAAAAACTGTTTTTT

d_gene: NA
j_gene: TRBJ1-5
abundance: NA
v_gene: TRBV27
CDR3aa: CASSSQGDSNQPQHF
CDR3nt: TGTGCCAGCAGTTCCCAGGGCGATAGCAATCAGCCCCAGCATTTT

d_gene: NA
j_gene: TRBJ2-5
abundance: NA
v_gene: TRBV18
CDR3aa: CASSFIAAIETQYF
CDR3nt: TGTGCCAGCTCATTCATAGCGGCGATAGAGACCCAGTACTTC

d_gene: TRBD2
j_gene: TRBJ2-1
abundance: NA
v_gene: TRBV5-1
CDR3aa: CASSLVTSGSSEQFF
CDR3nt: TGCGCCAGCAGCTTGGTAACTAGCGGGAGTTCTGAGCAGTTCTTC

d_gene: TRBD1
j_gene: TRBJ1-2
abundance: NA
v_gene: TRBV15
CDR3aa: CATSRVTGTESLGGYTF
CDR3nt: TGTGCCACCAGCAGAGTAACCGGGACAGAGTCTCTCGGTGGCTACACCTTC

d_gene: NA
j_gene: TRBJ2-1
abundance: NA
v_gene: TRBV5-1
CDR3aa: CASSLFRPGNEQFF
CDR3nt: TGCGCCAGCAGCTTGTTCCGGCCGGGGAATGAGCAGTTCTTC

d_gene: NA
j_gene: TRBJ2-3
abundance: NA
v_gene: TRBV5-5
CDR3aa: CASSFAISTDTQYF
CDR3nt: TGTGCCAGCAGCTTCGCCATAAGCACAGATACGCAGTATTTT

d_gene: TRBD2
j_gene: TRBJ2-3
abundance: NA
v_gene: TRBV9
CDR3aa: CASSVAGGGPPRDTQYF
CDR3nt: TGTGCCAGCAGCGTAGCTGGCGGGGGACCCCCGCGCGATACGCAGTATTTT

d_gene: TRBD2
j_gene: TRBJ2-5
abundance: NA
v_gene: TRBV19
CDR3aa: CASSIEGLAGRETQYF
CDR3nt: TGTGCCAGTAGTATAGAGGGACTAGCGGGAAGAGAGACCCAGTACTTC

d_gene: TRBD2
j_gene: TRBJ2-1
abundance: NA
v_gene: TRBV7-9
CDR3aa: CASSLGLAGGPQFF
CDR3nt: TGTGCCAGCAGCCTTGGACTAGCGGGAGGTCCCCAGTTCTTC

d_gene: TRBD1
j_gene: TRBJ2-2
abundance: NA
v_gene: TRBV5-1
CDR3aa: CASSPGDRNTGELFF
CDR3nt: TGCGCCAGCAGCCCCGGGGACAGGAACACCGGGGAGCTGTTTTTT

d_gene: TRBD1
j_gene: TRBJ2-4
abundance: NA
v_gene: TRBV10-2
CDR3aa: CASSGAGQDKNIQYF
CDR3nt: TGCGCCAGCAGTGGGGCCGGACAGGACAAAAACATTCAGTACTTC

d_gene: NA
j_gene: TRBJ2-7
abundance: few
v_gene: TRBV18
CDR3aa: CASSLPAAEQYF
CDR3nt: TGTGCCAGCTCACTCCCAGCCGCCGAGCAGTACTTC

d_gene: TRBD2
j_gene: TRBJ2-5
abundance: NA
v_gene: TRBV5-4
CDR3aa: CASSTGTSGTQETQYF
CDR3nt: TGTGCCAGCAGCACGGGGACTAGCGGGACCCAAGAGACCCAGTACTTC

d_gene: NA
j_gene: TRBJ2-3
abundance: few
v_gene: TRBV18
CDR3aa: CASSPGHRSTDTQYF
CDR3nt: TGTGCCAGCTCACCGGGGCACAGGAGCACAGATACGCAGTATTTT

d_gene: TRBD1
j_gene: TRBJ1-1
abundance: NA
v_gene: TRBV19
CDR3aa: CASSMTGWGNTEAFF
CDR3nt: TGTGCCAGTAGTATGACAGGGTGGGGGAACACTGAAGCTTTCTTT

d_gene: TRBD2
j_gene: TRBJ2-7
abundance: NA
v_gene: TRBV2
CDR3aa: CASSGGRDTRTSGRSYEQYF
CDR3nt: TGTGCCAGCAGTGGGGGCCGGGACACAAGGACTAGCGGGAGGTCCTACGAGCAGTACTTC

d_gene: NA
j_gene: TRBJ1-2
abundance: NA
v_gene: TRBV28
CDR3aa: CASSSSPGSYGYTF
CDR3nt: TGTGCCAGCAGTTCGTCACCCGGATCCTATGGCTACACCTTC

d_gene: NA
j_gene: TRBJ2-7
abundance: few
v_gene: TRBV18
CDR3aa: CASSPTGYEQYF
CDR3nt: TGTGCCAGCTCACCGACAGGCTACGAGCAGTACTTC

d_gene: NA
j_gene: TRBJ2-6
abundance: few
v_gene: TRBV7-9
CDR3aa: CASSLAAGFSGANVLTF
CDR3nt: TGTGCCAGCAGCTTAGCGGCGGGGTTCTCTGGGGCCAACGTCCTGACTTTC

d_gene: NA
j_gene: TRBJ2-1
abundance: NA
v_gene: TRBV18
CDR3aa: CASSPGQGGNNEQFF
CDR3nt: TGTGCCAGCTCACCAGGTCAGGGGGGAAACAATGAGCAGTTCTTC

d_gene: NA
j_gene: TRBJ1-1
abundance: NA
v_gene: TRBV19
CDR3aa: CASSIGWDISQAFF
CDR3nt: TGTGCCAGTAGTATTGGATGGGACATCTCTCAGGCTTTCTTT

d_gene: NA
j_gene: TRBJ2-7
abundance: NA
v_gene: TRBV14
CDR3aa: CASSEVRDPYEQYF
CDR3nt: TGTGCCAGCAGCGAAGTCCGTGATCCCTACGAGCAGTACTTC

d_gene: NA
j_gene: TRBJ2-1
abundance: NA
v_gene: TRBV6-5
CDR3aa: CASSASLAGEQFF
CDR3nt: TGTGCCAGCAGTGCCTCCCTGGCCGGTGAGCAGTTCTTC

d_gene: TRBD2
j_gene: TRBJ2-1
abundance: NA
v_gene: TRBV18
CDR3aa: CASSPLGLAGDNEQFF
CDR3nt: TGTGCCAGCTCACCACTGGGGCTAGCGGGAGACAATGAGCAGTTCTTC

d_gene: NA
j_gene: TRBJ1-2
abundance: NA
v_gene: TRBV7-9
CDR3aa: CASSLAKRHGYTF
CDR3nt: TGTGCCAGCAGCTTAGCGAAGCGGCACGGCTACACCTTC

d_gene: TRBD2
j_gene: TRBJ2-3
abundance: NA
v_gene: TRBV25-1
CDR3aa: CASSPASGRDTQYF
CDR3nt: TGTGCCAGCAGTCCTGCTAGCGGGAGGGATACGCAGTATTTT

d_gene: NA
j_gene: TRBJ2-7
abundance: NA
v_gene: TRBV5-6
CDR3aa: CASSLLGSSYEQYF
CDR3nt: TGTGCCAGCAGCTTGCTTGGCAGTTCCTACGAGCAGTACTTC

d_gene: TRBD1
j_gene: TRBJ1-1
abundance: few
v_gene: TRBV5-1
CDR3aa: CASSWTGGSGEAFF
CDR3nt: TGCGCCAGCAGTTGGACAGGAGGGTCTGGGGAAGCTTTCTTT

d_gene: NA
j_gene: TRBJ2-3
abundance: NA
v_gene: TRBV19
CDR3aa: CATDNSPSTDTQYF
CDR3nt: TGTGCCACTGACAACAGCCCTAGCACAGATACGCAGTATTTT

d_gene: NA
j_gene: TRBJ2-5
abundance: once
v_gene: TRBV5-6
CDR3aa: CASSLVLTGSQETQYF
CDR3nt: TGTGCCAGCAGCTTGGTCCTTACGGGTAGCCAAGAGACCCAGTACTTC

d_gene: NA
j_gene: TRBJ2-3
abundance: NA
v_gene: TRBV4-1
CDR3aa: CASSQDSARGTQYF
CDR3nt: TGCGCCAGCAGCCAAGATTCCGCTAGGGGTACGCAGTATTTT

d_gene: TRBD1
j_gene: TRBJ2-1
abundance: NA
v_gene: TRBV5-4
CDR3aa: CASSPKPPGQEDEQFF
CDR3nt: TGTGCCAGCAGCCCGAAGCCTCCGGGACAGGAGGATGAGCAGTTCTTC

d_gene: TRBD2
j_gene: TRBJ2-1
abundance: NA
v_gene: TRBV10-2
CDR3aa: CASTKGLGGGDNEQFF
CDR3nt: TGCGCCAGCACCAAGGGACTAGGAGGAGGGGACAATGAGCAGTTCTTC

d_gene: NA
j_gene: TRBJ2-1
abundance: NA
v_gene: TRBV25-1
CDR3aa: CASSEYGTPDEQFF
CDR3nt: TGTGCCAGCAGTGAATATGGAACCCCAGATGAGCAGTTCTTC

d_gene: NA
j_gene: TRBJ1-1
abundance: NA
v_gene: TRBV7-9
CDR3aa: CASSSLGDTEAFF
CDR3nt: TGTGCCAGCAGCTCCCTAGGAGACACTGAAGCTTTCTTT

d_gene: TRBD2
j_gene: TRBJ2-3
abundance: NA
v_gene: TRBV5-6
CDR3aa: CASSLSGSPYF
CDR3nt: TGTGCCAGCAGCTTAAGCGGGAGCCCGTATTTT

d_gene: TRBD1
j_gene: TRBJ2-1
abundance: NA
v_gene: TRBV27
CDR3aa: CASSPALRQGYNEQFF
CDR3nt: TGTGCCAGCAGCCCAGCCCTTCGACAGGGCTACAATGAGCAGTTCTTC

d_gene: TRBD2
j_gene: TRBJ2-2
abundance: NA
v_gene: TRBV19
CDR3aa: CASSIWGLAGGSNTGELFF
CDR3nt: TGTGCCAGTAGTATATGGGGACTAGCGGGAGGGTCGAACACCGGGGAGCTGTTTTTT

d_gene: TRBD1
j_gene: TRBJ2-2
abundance: once
v_gene: TRBV30
CDR3aa: CAWSVGTGPGELFF
CDR3nt: TGTGCCTGGAGTGTAGGGACAGGGCCCGGGGAGCTGTTTTTT

d_gene: NA
j_gene: TRBJ2-2
abundance: NA
v_gene: TRBV7-9
CDR3aa: CASSLWQGNTGELFF
CDR3nt: TGTGCCAGCAGCTTATGGCAGGGAAACACCGGGGAGCTGTTTTTT

d_gene: TRBD2
j_gene: TRBJ2-7
abundance: NA
v_gene: TRBV9
CDR3aa: CASSVGTSGISYEQYF
CDR3nt: TGTGCCAGCAGCGTAGGAACTAGCGGTATCTCCTACGAGCAGTACTTC

d_gene: TRBD1
j_gene: TRBJ2-3
abundance: NA
v_gene: TRBV5-1
CDR3aa: CASGGTGQDTQYF
CDR3nt: TGCGCCAGCGGCGGGACAGGGCAGGATACGCAGTATTTT

d_gene: TRBD1
j_gene: TRBJ1-2
abundance: NA
v_gene: TRBV28
CDR3aa: CASSLSFGQGAWDYGYTF
CDR3nt: TGTGCCAGCAGTTTAAGCTTTGGGCAGGGGGCTTGGGACTATGGCTACACCTTC

d_gene: NA
j_gene: TRBJ1-1
abundance: NA
v_gene: TRBV5-1
CDR3aa: CASSLPGISRTEAFF
CDR3nt: TGCGCCAGCAGCTTGCCGGGGATAAGTCGGACTGAAGCTTTCTTT

d_gene: NA
j_gene: TRBJ2-2
abundance: NA
v_gene: TRBV28
CDR3aa: CASTGNTGELFF
CDR3nt: TGTGCCAGCACGGGGAACACCGGGGAGCTGTTTTTT

d_gene: NA
j_gene: TRBJ2-2
abundance: once
v_gene: TRBV4-3
CDR3aa: CASSQDPDRNTGELFF
CDR3nt: TGCGCCAGCAGCCAAGACCCCGACAGGAACACCGGGGAGCTGTTTTTT

d_gene: TRBD2
j_gene: TRBJ2-3
abundance: NA
v_gene: TRBV7-8
CDR3aa: CASSLSGSRTDTQYF
CDR3nt: TGTGCCAGCAGCCTTAGCGGGAGTAGGACAGATACGCAGTATTTT